The 17 T cell receptor beta chains below come from one sample, sequenced in a study of cytomegalovirus exposure and HLA in healthy donors. The PCR made use of 60 Vbeta and 13 Jbeta primers. Here immunoSEQ multiplex PCR was the method, and the copy in TCRdb shows in-frame clones only, minus some. The sample has around 110,000 clones; around 86% are singletons. The specimen was PBMCs. The receptors were sampled from a man between 25 and 39 years old in good health and CMV-seronegative.

This chain joins TRBV7-9 and TRBJ1-1; unclear D gene. The V gene lost 5 bases and the J gene lost 7 bases, with 17 bases spanning the gap. Germline loops: CDR1 SEHNR, CDR2 FQNEAQ (reference sequence). This CDR3 has 14 residues. The CDR3 sequence is CASSPPDGELEAFF. CDR3 in DNA: TGTGCCAGCAGCCCCCCGGACGGGGAACTTGAAGCTTTCTTT.

The rearrangement uses TRBV9 and TRBJ2-5; 10 bases align to TRBD2. After removal of 4 bases from V and 4 bases from J, the junction contained 4 bases not matched to a gene. This CDR3 has 14 residues. Germline V CDR1 and CDR2: SGDLS, YYNGEE. CDR3 protein: CASSPLAGGETQYF. In nucleotides, the CDR3 is TGTGCCAGCAGCCCCTTAGCGGGGGGAGAGACCCAGTACTTC.

This chain uses TRBV27 with TRBJ1-3, with D possibly TRBD1 on 6 matching bases. Trimming cost V 3 bases and J 4 bases, with 16 bases left between them. Germline values: CDR1 MNHEY, CDR2 SMNVEV (reference sequence). This CDR3 is built from 16 residues. As DNA, the CDR3 is TGTGCCAGCAGTTTTCACAGGGTTGTAATCGGAAACACCATATATTTT. Protein sequence: CASSFHRVVIGNTIYF.

CDR3 sequence: CAITLEGGYNEQFF. CDR3 nucleotides: TGTGCCATCACCCTAGAGGGGGGGTACAATGAGCAGTTCTTC. The rearrangement uses TRBV6-1 and TRBJ2-1; weak D call: TRBD2 (7 bases). The CDR3 loop spans 14 amino acids. V was trimmed by 10 bases and J by 4 bases, leaving 17 bases between them. Germline V lookup: CDR1 MNHNS, CDR2 SASEGT.

The chain recombines TRBV5-5 with TRBJ2-5; 9 nucleotides agree with TRBD1. From germline, CDR1 is SGHKS and CDR2 YYEKEE (reference sequence). With 4 bases clipped from V and 5 bases from J, the junction kept 18 bases outside the gene matches. The CDR3 totals 18 residues. DNA of the CDR3: TGTGCCAGCAGCGTATTACACCGGGACAGGGTGAAGGGGGAGACCCAGTACTTC. Protein product: CASSVLHRDRVKGETQYF.

This chain connects TRBV5-1 to TRBJ2-7, with 9 positions matching TRBD1. The germline CDR1 and CDR2 sequences are SGHRS and YFSETQ. CDR3 size: 15 residues. After removal of 0 bases from V and 3 bases from J, the junction contained 4 bases not matched to a gene. The CDR3, as DNA: TGCGCCAGCAGCTTGGCCGGGGACAGGGACTACGAGCAGTACTTC. Translated, it gives CASSLAGDRDYEQYF.

This chain connects TRBV27 to TRBJ1-3; D is undetermined. Germline loops: CDR1 MNHEY, CDR2 SMNVEV (reference sequence). The CDR3 extends over 14 amino acids. Between the trimmed V and J ends, which lost 3 bases and 0 bases, there was a span of 6 bases. The CDR3 coding sequence is TGTGCCAGCAGTTTTGCAGGCTCTGGAAACACCATATATTTT. Translated, it gives CASSFAGSGNTIYF.

The chain is built from TRBV30 and TRBJ1-4; the D gene is possibly TRBD1 (5 bases). Germline-derived CDR1 and CDR2 are GTSNPN and SVGIG (reference sequence). CDR3 length: 15 amino acids. V was shortened by 4 bases and J by 0 bases, with 12 bases between the two germline ends. The DNA for the CDR3 is TGTGCCTGGACCCACGGGGGGGCAACTAATGAAAAACTGTTTTTT. Its translation: CAWTHGGATNEKLFF. The variable domain in full, with the rest retrieved from reference TRBV30 and TRBJ1-4, is SQTIHQWPATLVQPVGSPLSLECTVEGTSNPNLYWYRQAAGRGLQLLFYSVGIGQISSEVPQNLSASRPQDRQFILSSKKLLLSDSGFYLCAWTHGGATNEKLFFGSGTQLSVL.

The chain has TRBV9 and TRBJ2-7; D may be TRBD2 (5 bases). The CDR3 contains 14 residues. Between the trimmed V and J ends, which lost 4 bases and 2 bases, there was a span of 13 bases. Germline CDR1 is SGDLS and CDR2 is YYNGEE. As DNA, the CDR3 is TGTGCCAGCAGCCCCTCCGGGGTTCCCTACGAGCAGTACTTC. This codes for CASSPSGVPYEQYF.

V and J are TRBV27 and TRBJ2-1; 9 bases are shared with TRBD2. Per germline, CDR1 MNHEY and CDR2 SMNVEV (reference sequence). The length of the CDR3 is 15 residues. The junction had 2 bases not matched to a gene; V was cut back by 1 base and J by 4 bases. The CDR3 here is CASSLWRGGYNEQFF. The CDR3 DNA reads TGTGCCAGCAGTTTATGGCGGGGGGGTTACAATGAGCAGTTCTTC.

A word on this clone: The junction departs from germline at one end; a sequencing error may be responsible. Other DNA sequences within the sample encode an identical CDR3. The chain combines TRBV28 with TRBJ1-2; TRBD1 agrees at 9 bases. This CDR3 comprises 14 residues. Germline V gene sequence: CDR1 MDHEN, CDR2 SYDVKM. The CDR3 here is CASSLGQGNYGYTF. The DNA for the CDR3 is TGTGCCAGCAGTTTAGGACAGGGGAACTATGGTTACACCTTC.

This chain uses TRBV5-6 with TRBJ2-5, with D perhaps TRBD2 (5 bases). V lost 4 bases and J 3 bases, leaving 22 bases between the germline ends. Germline V CDR1 and CDR2: SGHDT, YYEEEE. The CDR3 sequence is 17 residues long. The CDR3 nucleotides are TGTGCCAGCAGCGAGCCCATCCTAGCAGACACGAAAGAGACCCAGTACTTC. As protein: CASSEPILADTKETQYF.

This clone is labeled as medium-sized. The chain joins TRBV6-5 to TRBJ2-1; 14 nucleotides align to TRBD2. The germline gives CDR1 MNHEY, CDR2 SVGAGI. The J segment lost 6 bases and the V segment lost 2 bases, leaving 0 bases of the junction unmatched. The CDR3 is made up of 15 amino acids. The CDR3 spells CASSYGTSGGNEQFF. In DNA, the CDR3 is TGTGCCAGCAGTTACGGGACTAGCGGGGGCAATGAGCAGTTCTTC.

The DNA of the CDR3 is TGTGCCAGCAGCCCTTTAGGCCAGGGTCCGAACACTGAAGCTTTCTTT. It encodes CASSPLGQGPNTEAFF. The rearrangement links TRBV7-9 to TRBJ1-1; a weak D match, TRBD1 (5 bases). V lost 5 bases to trimming and J lost 1 base, with 17 bases between them. The CDR3 totals 16 residues. CDR1 SEHNR and CDR2 FQNEAQ come from the germline V gene (reference sequence). The full variable domain, completed using reference TRBV7-9 and TRBJ1-1, is DTGVSQNPRHKITKRGQNVTFRCDPISEHNRLYWYRQTLGQGPEFLTYFQNEAQLEKSRLLSDRFSAERPKGSFSTLEIQRTEQGDSAMYLCASSPLGQGPNTEAFFGQGTRLTVV.

The V and J genes are TRBV2 and TRBJ2-1; 8 bases line up with TRBD1. The CDR3 loop spans 14 amino acids. J was trimmed by 7 bases and V by 4 bases; bases with no gene match: 6. CDR1 is SNHLY and CDR2 is FYNNEI in the germline V gene. As DNA, the CDR3 is TGTGCCAGCAGTGGGACAGGGCAGGCGAATGAGCAGTTCTTC. Its protein is CASSGTGQANEQFF. The complete variable domain, with remaining parts taken from reference TRBV2 and TRBJ2-1, reads EPEVTQTPSHQVTQMGQEVILRCVPISNHLYFYWYRQILGQKVEFLVSFYNNEISEKSEIFDDQFSVERPDGSNFTLKIRSTKLEDSAMYFCASSGTGQANEQFFGPGTRLTVL.

The sample holds one count of this clone. V gene TRBV11-2 combines with J gene TRBJ2-7; TRBD1 matches 9 bases. The ends lost 1 base at V and 3 bases at J; junction bases unmatched: 4. From germline, CDR1 is SGHAT and CDR2 FQNNGV. The CDR3 runs to 15 residues. CDR3 DNA: TGTGCCAGCAGCTTAGCCGGGACAGGGCTCTACGAGCAGTACTTC. Amino acids: CASSLAGTGLYEQYF.

The CDR3 DNA reads TGTGCCAGCAGCGTAGGCGGGATCTCCTACAATGAGCAGTTCTTC. Protein sequence: CASSVGGISYNEQFF. The chain combines TRBV9 with TRBJ2-1, with TRBD2 as a possible D gene (6 bases). This CDR3 spans 15 amino acids. Germline V gives CDR1 SGDLS, CDR2 YYNGEE. V dropped 0 bases and J dropped 0 bases, with 7 bases sitting between them.